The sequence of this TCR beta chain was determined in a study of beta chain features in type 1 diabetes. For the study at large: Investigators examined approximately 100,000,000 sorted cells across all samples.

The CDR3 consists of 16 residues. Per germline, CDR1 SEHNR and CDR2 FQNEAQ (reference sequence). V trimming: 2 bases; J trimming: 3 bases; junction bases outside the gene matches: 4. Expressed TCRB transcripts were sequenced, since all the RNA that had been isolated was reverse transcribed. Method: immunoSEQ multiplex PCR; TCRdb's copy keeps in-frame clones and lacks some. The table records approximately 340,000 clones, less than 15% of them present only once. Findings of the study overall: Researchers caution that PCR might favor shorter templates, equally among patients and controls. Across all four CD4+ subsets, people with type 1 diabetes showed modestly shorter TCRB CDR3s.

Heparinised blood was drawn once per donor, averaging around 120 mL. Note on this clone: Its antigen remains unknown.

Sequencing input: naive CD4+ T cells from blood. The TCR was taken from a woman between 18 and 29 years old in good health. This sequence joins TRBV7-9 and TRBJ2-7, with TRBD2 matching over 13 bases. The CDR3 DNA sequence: TGTGCCAGCAGCTTACTTAGGACTAGCGGGAGCTACGAGCAGTACTTC. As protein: CASSLLRTSGSYEQYF.